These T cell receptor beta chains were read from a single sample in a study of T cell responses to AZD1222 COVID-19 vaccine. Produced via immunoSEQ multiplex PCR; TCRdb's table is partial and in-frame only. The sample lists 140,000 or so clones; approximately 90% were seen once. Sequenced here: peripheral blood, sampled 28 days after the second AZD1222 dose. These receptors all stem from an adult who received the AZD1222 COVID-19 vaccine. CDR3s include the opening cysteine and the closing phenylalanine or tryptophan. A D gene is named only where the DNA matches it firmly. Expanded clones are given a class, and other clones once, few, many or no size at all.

TGTGCCAGCAGCCACCCGGGACTAGCGGGGGTGAGCTCCTACGAGCAGTACTTC	CASSHPGLAGVSSYEQYF	-	TRBJ2-7	TRBV4-2	TRBD2
TGTGCCACCACGCGGGCGGGTCCAGAGACCCAGTACTTC	CATTRAGPETQYF	few	TRBJ2-5	TRBV28	-
TGTGCCAGCAGCTTACGGGCAGGTCGACAAGAGACCCAGTACTTC	CASSLRAGRQETQYF	-	TRBJ2-5	TRBV7-3	-
TGTGCCAGCAGCCAGGGAAACAGCCAAGCTAACTATGGCTACACCTTC	CASSQGNSQANYGYTF	-	TRBJ1-2	TRBV7-9	-
TGTGCTAGTGGTGCCCCGACAGGGCCTTTCACTGAAGCTTTCTTT	CASGAPTGPFTEAFF	-	TRBJ1-1	TRBV12-5	TRBD1
TGTGCCAGCAGCCGTAATCGGGGAGATACGCAGTATTTT	CASSRNRGDTQYF	few	TRBJ2-3	TRBV11-2	-
TGTGCCAGCAGCTTAGCGGCGAGAGGGGTGGGTCAGCCCCAGCATTTT	CASSLAARGVGQPQHF	-	TRBJ1-5	TRBV7-2	-
TGCGCCAGCAGCTTGTGGGACAGAGTGAACACTGAAGCTTTCTTT	CASSLWDRVNTEAFF	-	TRBJ1-1	TRBV5-1	TRBD1
TGTGCCAGCAGCGTAGCAGCTTATGGAAACACCATATATTTT	CASSVAAYGNTIYF	-	TRBJ1-3	TRBV9	-
TGTGCCACCAGCAGACAAACAGACAATCAGCCCCAGCATTTT	CATSRQTDNQPQHF	-	TRBJ1-5	TRBV15	-
TGCGCCAGCAGCCAAGATCCGGCAGGGGCCACGAACACTGAAGCTTTCTTT	CASSQDPAGATNTEAFF	-	TRBJ1-1	TRBV4-3	-
TGTGCCAGCAGTCGGACAGGGACCTACGAGCAGTACTTC	CASSRTGTYEQYF	once	TRBJ2-7	TRBV2	TRBD1
TGTGCCAGCAGCAAAGCAGGACTAGCGGGAAGACTTTCCTACAATGAGCAGTTCTTC	CASSKAGLAGRLSYNEQFF	few	TRBJ2-1	TRBV21-1	-
TGCGCCAGCAGCTTGGAGGGTCACGAGCAGTTCTTC	CASSLEGHEQFF	once	TRBJ2-1	TRBV5-1	-
TGCGCCAGCAGCCGGGGACAGGGGGCGCCGGGTAGCAATCAGCCCCAGCATTTT	CASSRGQGAPGSNQPQHF	-	TRBJ1-5	TRBV4-3	TRBD1
TGTGCCAGCTCGCCGACGGAAATGAACACTGAAGCTTTCTTT	CASSPTEMNTEAFF	-	TRBJ1-1	TRBV18	-
TGTGCCAGCAGCCCGGGGACAGGAAGCGTCGGTGGCTACACCTTC	CASSPGTGSVGGYTF	-	TRBJ1-2	TRBV7-2	TRBD1
TGTGCCAGCAGTCAATGGACGGATCGGTTGGCCTATGGCTACACCTTC	CASSQWTDRLAYGYTF	-	TRBJ1-2	TRBV27	-
TGTGCCAGCAGCTCGGGACTAGCGGGGGCATACTACAATGAGCAGTTCTTC	CASSSGLAGAYYNEQFF	-	TRBJ2-1	TRBV5-4	TRBD2
TGTGCCAGCAGTGACTCGACTAGCGGCACCGGGGAGCTGTTTTTT	CASSDSTSGTGELFF	many	TRBJ2-2	TRBV6-4	TRBD2
TGCAGCGCCGCCCGGGACAGGGGGCAGGGGACGCAGTATTTT	CSAARDRGQGTQYF	-	TRBJ2-3	TRBV29-1	TRBD1
TGTGCCAGCCGTGGACCAGCGGTGGGGACCCAGTACTTC	CASRGPAVGTQYF	-	TRBJ2-5	TRBV2	-
TGTGCCAGCAGTTTGCAGGGCGGCTATGGCTACACCTTC	CASSLQGGYGYTF	-	TRBJ1-2	TRBV28	-
TGTGCCAGCAGGGGGGACAAAGGAGCTTTCTTT	CASRGDKGAFF	-	TRBJ1-1	TRBV25-1	-
TGCGCCGGTGGAGCGGGAGAGAGCTCCTACAATGAGCAGTTCTTC	CAGGAGESSYNEQFF	-	TRBJ2-1	TRBV4-3	TRBD2
TGTGCCAGTAGTATCTCACTCCAGGTTCGTGGCTACACCTTC	CASSISLQVRGYTF	-	TRBJ1-2	TRBV19	-
TGTGCCAGCAGCCAGGGGCAGTTAGCAGATACGCAGTATTTT	CASSQGQLADTQYF	-	TRBJ2-3	TRBV7-2	-
TGTGCCAGCAGCTGGGGTGAATGGACATCCTACGAGCAGTACTTC	CASSWGEWTSYEQYF	-	TRBJ2-7	TRBV5-4	-
TGCGCCAGCAGCCAAGATCAGGGTAGCAATCAGCCCCAGCATTTT	CASSQDQGSNQPQHF	-	TRBJ1-5	TRBV4-1	-
TGTGCCAGCGCAGGGGCGGGAGTGGGGGTTGGGGAGCTGTTTTTT	CASAGAGVGVGELFF	-	TRBJ2-2	TRBV4-2	-
TGTGCCAGCAGTGAGGGGCCTGGAAACACCATATATTTT	CASSEGPGNTIYF	-	TRBJ1-3	TRBV6-4	-
TGTGCCAGCAGCTTTGGGCGGCAGGAAGAGACCCAGTACTTC	CASSFGRQEETQYF	-	TRBJ2-5	TRBV5-4	-